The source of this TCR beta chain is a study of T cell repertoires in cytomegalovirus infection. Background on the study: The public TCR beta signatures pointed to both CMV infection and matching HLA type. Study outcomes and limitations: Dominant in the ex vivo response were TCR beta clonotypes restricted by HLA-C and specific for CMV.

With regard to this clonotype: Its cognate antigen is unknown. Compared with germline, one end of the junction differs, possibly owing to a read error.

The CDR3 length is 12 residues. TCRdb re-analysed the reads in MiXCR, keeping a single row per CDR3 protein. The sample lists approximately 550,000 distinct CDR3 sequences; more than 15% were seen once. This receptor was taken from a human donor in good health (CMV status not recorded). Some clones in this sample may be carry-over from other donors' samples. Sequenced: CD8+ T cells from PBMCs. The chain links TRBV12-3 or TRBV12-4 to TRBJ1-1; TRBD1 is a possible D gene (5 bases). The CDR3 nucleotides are TGTGCCAGCAGTTTATGGGGCACTGGAGCTTTCTTT. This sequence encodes CASSLWGTGAFF.